This entry is about one TCR beta chain. This record belongs to a study of blood T cell repertoires in COVID-19. Study-level background: T cells, B-cell-depleted T cells, or PBMCs provided the cDNA or gDNA that served as material.

The assay was immunoSEQ multiplex PCR, and TCRdb's table has in-frame clones only and misses some. Of about 97,000 clones detected, 70% to 90% appear once; the ten largest clones hold 9.5% to 10%. Germline CDR1 is MNHNY and CDR2 is SVGAGI (reference sequence). The CDR3 spans 16 residues. J gave up 1 base and V 4 bases, and 4 bases lay outside the gene matches. The chain uses TRBV6-6 and TRBJ1-5; 10 nucleotides align to TRBD1. This TCR was sampled from a man in his forties or fifties with active or convalescent COVID-19. Input material: peripheral blood. The CDR3 DNA is TGTGCCAGCAGTTTCCTGACAGGGGGCAGCAATCAGCCCCAGCATTTT. Translating gives CASSFLTGGSNQPQHF.